The rows below give T cell receptor beta chains drawn from one sample of a study of T cells after yellow fever vaccination. From the 5' RACE reads, TCRdb called clonotypes with MiXCR, one entry per CDR3 protein. The table records 280,000 or so distinct CDR3 sequences, about 10% of them present only once. Material: CD4+ T cells sorted from PBMCs, obtained 5 days after the yellow fever booster vaccination. The receptor set was obtained from a man younger than 35 who received the YFV17D yellow fever vaccine. CDR3s include the opening cysteine and the closing phenylalanine or tryptophan. The D gene is left open where the match is weak. Not every row has a clone size; where given, it reads once, few, many or a size class.

abundance: many; d_gene: NA; j_gene: TRBJ2-3; v_gene: TRBV7-9; CDR3nt: TGTGCCAGCAGCTCCCGACTGCCAGTCACAGATACGCAGTATTTT; CDR3aa: CASSSRLPVTDTQYF
abundance: few; d_gene: NA; j_gene: TRBJ2-3; v_gene: TRBV9; CDR3nt: TGTGCCAGCAGCGTGGCGGGGGCCGGAGATACGCAGTATTTT; CDR3aa: CASSVAGAGDTQYF
abundance: few; d_gene: NA; j_gene: TRBJ2-5; v_gene: TRBV18; CDR3nt: TGTGCCAGCTCACCAGGCGGCGGGGCCCGAGAGACCCAGTACTTC; CDR3aa: CASSPGGGARETQYF
abundance: few; d_gene: NA; j_gene: TRBJ2-3; v_gene: TRBV19; CDR3nt: TGTGCCAGTAGTATATCGAGGGCAACGGATACGCAGTATTTT; CDR3aa: CASSISRATDTQYF
abundance: NA; d_gene: NA; j_gene: TRBJ1-3; v_gene: TRBV12-5; CDR3nt: TGTGCTAGTGCCCAGAGGTTAGGGGATGGGTCTGGAAACACCATATATTTT; CDR3aa: CASAQRLGDGSGNTIYF
abundance: few; d_gene: TRBD2; j_gene: TRBJ2-3; v_gene: TRBV11-2; CDR3nt: TGTGCCAGCAGCTTAGCTCTGGCGGGGGGGCTAATGCGCACAGATACGCAGTATTTT; CDR3aa: CASSLALAGGLMRTDTQYF
abundance: NA; d_gene: NA; j_gene: TRBJ2-1; v_gene: TRBV20-1; CDR3nt: TGCAGTGCGCAGACCCCCGCAGGGGCTGGCAATGAGCAGTTCTTC; CDR3aa: CSAQTPAGAGNEQFF
abundance: NA; d_gene: NA; j_gene: TRBJ2-5; v_gene: TRBV20-1; CDR3nt: TGCAGTGCTAGAGTTAACGGACCTCCATTTCAAGAGACCCAGTACTTC; CDR3aa: CSARVNGPPFQETQYF
abundance: NA; d_gene: TRBD1; j_gene: TRBJ2-5; v_gene: TRBV20-1; CDR3nt: TGCAGTGCTAGAGAGAGGACAGGGAGAGAGACCCAGTACTTC; CDR3aa: CSARERTGRETQYF
abundance: few; d_gene: NA; j_gene: TRBJ1-6; v_gene: TRBV7-6; CDR3nt: TGTGCCAGCAGCACAGCGGGGGATTCACCCCTCCACTTT; CDR3aa: CASSTAGDSPLHF
abundance: NA; d_gene: NA; j_gene: TRBJ2-1; v_gene: TRBV7-9; CDR3nt: TGTGCCAGCAGCTTTAGGGGGTTCGATGAGCAGTTCTTC; CDR3aa: CASSFRGFDEQFF
abundance: NA; d_gene: NA; j_gene: TRBJ2-3; v_gene: TRBV20-1; CDR3nt: TGCAGTGCCCCCCGTAGGCTCCATTTTTACACAGATACGCAGTATTTT; CDR3aa: CSAPRRLHFYTDTQYF
abundance: NA; d_gene: NA; j_gene: TRBJ2-5; v_gene: TRBV7-2; CDR3nt: TGTGCCAGCAGCCCACAAACCTCCGTGTTCGAGACCCAGTACTTC; CDR3aa: CASSPQTSVFETQYF
abundance: few; d_gene: NA; j_gene: TRBJ1-5; v_gene: TRBV4-3; CDR3nt: TGCGCCAGCAGCTACGGGGATCAGCCCCAGCATTTT; CDR3aa: CASSYGDQPQHF
abundance: NA; d_gene: NA; j_gene: TRBJ2-7; v_gene: TRBV2; CDR3nt: TGTGCCGGACGGACGGCGGCGGGGCAGTACTTC; CDR3aa: CAGRTAAGQYF
abundance: few; d_gene: TRBD1; j_gene: TRBJ2-7; v_gene: TRBV6-6; CDR3nt: TGTGCCAGCAGTTACTCAGGACAGGGTTTAGGCGAGCAGTACTTC; CDR3aa: CASSYSGQGLGEQYF
abundance: few; d_gene: NA; j_gene: TRBJ1-2; v_gene: TRBV5-1; CDR3nt: TGCGCCAGCAGCGGCAGGGTCGGCCCAGGGGACTATGGCTACACCTTC; CDR3aa: CASSGRVGPGDYGYTF
abundance: many; d_gene: NA; j_gene: TRBJ2-5; v_gene: TRBV11-2; CDR3nt: TGTGCCAGCAGCTTTTCAGAGACCCAGTACTTC; CDR3aa: CASSFSETQYF
abundance: NA; d_gene: NA; j_gene: TRBJ2-7; v_gene: TRBV2; CDR3nt: TGTGCCAGCAGCGTGGCAGCCTACGAGCAGTACTTC; CDR3aa: CASSVAAYEQYF
abundance: NA; d_gene: TRBD2; j_gene: TRBJ2-3; v_gene: TRBV7-9; CDR3nt: TGTGCCAGCAGCTTTACCCGACTAGCGGGGGGGCCAATCGAGGCCACGGAGTATTTT; CDR3aa: CASSFTRLAGGPIEATEYF
abundance: NA; d_gene: TRBD1; j_gene: TRBJ1-1; v_gene: TRBV4-2; CDR3nt: TGTGCCAGCAGCCAAGATTGGATAAGGACAGGAATGAACACTGAAGCTTTCTTT; CDR3aa: CASSQDWIRTGMNTEAFF
abundance: few; d_gene: NA; j_gene: TRBJ2-1; v_gene: TRBV10-3; CDR3nt: TGTGCCATCAGTGAGTCCGGCCCTCCCTACAATGAGCAGTTCTTC; CDR3aa: CAISESGPPYNEQFF
abundance: many; d_gene: NA; j_gene: TRBJ2-3; v_gene: TRBV20-1; CDR3nt: TGCAGTGCTAGAGATACGCAGTATTTT; CDR3aa: CSARDTQYF
abundance: NA; d_gene: TRBD1; j_gene: TRBJ2-3; v_gene: TRBV5-1; CDR3nt: TGCGCCAGCAGCTTGAAAGGGACAGGGATCACAGATACGCAGTATTTT; CDR3aa: CASSLKGTGITDTQYF
abundance: many; d_gene: TRBD1; j_gene: TRBJ2-5; v_gene: TRBV7-2; CDR3nt: TGTGCCAGCAGCTTAGATTGGGGCAGGGGGCAAGAGACCCAGTACTTC; CDR3aa: CASSLDWGRGQETQYF
abundance: few; d_gene: NA; j_gene: TRBJ1-1; v_gene: TRBV5-1; CDR3nt: TGCGCCAGCAGCTTGGAGTCCGCCGGGAACACTGAAGCTTTCTTT; CDR3aa: CASSLESAGNTEAFF
abundance: many; d_gene: NA; j_gene: TRBJ1-5; v_gene: TRBV12-3/TRBV12-4; CDR3nt: TGTGCCAGCAGTTTCGGGGGAGGCGGCAATCAGCCCCAGCATTTT; CDR3aa: CASSFGGGGNQPQHF
abundance: many; d_gene: TRBD2; j_gene: TRBJ2-5; v_gene: TRBV5-1; CDR3nt: TGCGCCAGCAGCTTGGCCAGCGGGGGGCCCCAACAACTCCAAGAGACCCAGTACTTC; CDR3aa: CASSLASGGPQQLQETQYF
abundance: NA; d_gene: NA; j_gene: TRBJ1-1; v_gene: TRBV7-2; CDR3nt: TGTGCCAGCAGCTTAGGGGGGAGTCGAACTGAAGCTTTCTTT; CDR3aa: CASSLGGSRTEAFF
abundance: NA; d_gene: TRBD1; j_gene: TRBJ2-7; v_gene: TRBV5-1; CDR3nt: TGCGCCAGCAGCGTGACAGGGGATGAGCAGTACTTC; CDR3aa: CASSVTGDEQYF
abundance: few; d_gene: TRBD2; j_gene: TRBJ2-3; v_gene: TRBV4-3; CDR3nt: TGCGCCAGCAGCCAAGGTGGCACTAGCGGGGTTAGCACAGATACGCAGTATTTT; CDR3aa: CASSQGGTSGVSTDTQYF
abundance: NA; d_gene: TRBD1; j_gene: TRBJ1-1; v_gene: TRBV12-3/TRBV12-4; CDR3nt: TGTGCCAGCGGGGGACAGCTAAACACTGAAGCTTTCTTT; CDR3aa: CASGGQLNTEAFF
abundance: few; d_gene: TRBD1; j_gene: TRBJ1-5; v_gene: TRBV6-2/TRBV6-3; CDR3nt: TGTGCCAGCTCCCGGACGGACAGGACTAATCAGCCCCAGCATTTT; CDR3aa: CASSRTDRTNQPQHF
abundance: few; d_gene: NA; j_gene: TRBJ2-2; v_gene: TRBV5-1; CDR3nt: TGCGCCAGCAGCTTGGTTACTCAGGCCACCGGGGAGCTGTTTTTT; CDR3aa: CASSLVTQATGELFF
abundance: NA; d_gene: TRBD1; j_gene: TRBJ1-1; v_gene: TRBV12-3/TRBV12-4; CDR3nt: TGTGCCAGCAGTGCAAGACAGGGGGACACTGAAGCTTTCTTT; CDR3aa: CASSARQGDTEAFF
abundance: few; d_gene: NA; j_gene: TRBJ2-6; v_gene: TRBV5-8; CDR3nt: TGTGCCAGCAGTTCGGGACACTCTGGGGCCAACGTCCTGACTTTC; CDR3aa: CASSSGHSGANVLTF
abundance: few; d_gene: NA; j_gene: TRBJ2-1; v_gene: TRBV9; CDR3nt: TGTGCCAGCAGCGTGGGGACAACTAATGAGCAGTTCTTC; CDR3aa: CASSVGTTNEQFF
abundance: NA; d_gene: NA; j_gene: TRBJ2-7; v_gene: TRBV7-3; CDR3nt: TGTGCCAGCAGCTTAGGGGGGATGGGCTACGAGCAGTACTTC; CDR3aa: CASSLGGMGYEQYF
abundance: few; d_gene: NA; j_gene: TRBJ2-1; v_gene: TRBV29-1; CDR3nt: TGCAGCGTTGCTCAGGGAAATGAGCAGTTCTTC; CDR3aa: CSVAQGNEQFF
abundance: few; d_gene: NA; j_gene: TRBJ1-3; v_gene: TRBV10-3; CDR3nt: TGTGCCATCAGGGGTAGAACGAGCTCTGGAAACACCATATATTTT; CDR3aa: CAIRGRTSSGNTIYF
abundance: NA; d_gene: NA; j_gene: TRBJ1-1; v_gene: TRBV7-2; CDR3nt: TGTGCCAGCGGAATGGGCAGGGGCAACACTGAAGCTTTCTTT; CDR3aa: CASGMGRGNTEAFF
abundance: few; d_gene: TRBD2; j_gene: TRBJ2-7; v_gene: TRBV6-2/TRBV6-3; CDR3nt: TGTGCCAGCAGCTCCCCGGGGGGGCCCTCCTACGAGCAGTACTTC; CDR3aa: CASSSPGGPSYEQYF
abundance: NA; d_gene: NA; j_gene: TRBJ2-7; v_gene: TRBV5-1; CDR3nt: TGCGCCAGCAGCTTGGAGGGGATCTACGAGCAGTACTTC; CDR3aa: CASSLEGIYEQYF
abundance: NA; d_gene: NA; j_gene: TRBJ2-7; v_gene: TRBV7-2; CDR3nt: TGTGCCAGAGGGGACCCGGGATACTGCGAGCAGTACTTC; CDR3aa: CARGDPGYCEQYF
abundance: many; d_gene: NA; j_gene: TRBJ2-4; v_gene: TRBV27; CDR3nt: TGTGCCAGCAGTTTACTACCGGGTCTGCTAAACATTCAGTACTTC; CDR3aa: CASSLLPGLLNIQYF
abundance: few; d_gene: NA; j_gene: TRBJ1-1; v_gene: TRBV30; CDR3nt: TGTGCCTGGAGAGCAACCCGAATAACGAACACTGAAGCTTTCTTT; CDR3aa: CAWRATRITNTEAFF
abundance: NA; d_gene: TRBD1; j_gene: TRBJ1-2; v_gene: TRBV27; CDR3nt: TGTGCCAGCAGTAGGACCCGGGACAGGGTCTATGGCTACACCTTC; CDR3aa: CASSRTRDRVYGYTF
abundance: NA; d_gene: NA; j_gene: TRBJ2-3; v_gene: TRBV29-1; CDR3nt: TGCAGCGTTGAAGAATTAGCTAGCACAGATACGCAGTATTTT; CDR3aa: CSVEELASTDTQYF
abundance: many; d_gene: NA; j_gene: TRBJ2-3; v_gene: TRBV20-1; CDR3nt: TGCAGTGCAGAGCTAAGAGGGCGTCGGGATACGCAGTATTTT; CDR3aa: CSAELRGRRDTQYF
abundance: few; d_gene: TRBD1; j_gene: TRBJ1-3; v_gene: TRBV11-2; CDR3nt: TGTGCCAGCAGCTTTGACAGGGTTGGAAACACCATATATTTT; CDR3aa: CASSFDRVGNTIYF
abundance: NA; d_gene: NA; j_gene: TRBJ2-7; v_gene: TRBV10-3; CDR3nt: TGTGCCATCAGTCAGGGGATCTTTGGAGAGCAGTACTTC; CDR3aa: CAISQGIFGEQYF
abundance: few; d_gene: NA; j_gene: TRBJ2-5; v_gene: TRBV7-6; CDR3nt: TGTGCCAGCAGCTTAGGGGTAGATGGCGGAGAGACCCAGTACTTC; CDR3aa: CASSLGVDGGETQYF
abundance: NA; d_gene: NA; j_gene: TRBJ1-6; v_gene: TRBV5-1; CDR3nt: TGCGCCAGCAGCTTGGCCAAGAGCTCCTATAATTCACCCCTCCACTTT; CDR3aa: CASSLAKSSYNSPLHF
abundance: NA; d_gene: TRBD1; j_gene: TRBJ2-2; v_gene: TRBV20-1; CDR3nt: TGCAGTGTTAGGGTGGGACAGAGAACCGGGGAGCTGTTTTTT; CDR3aa: CSVRVGQRTGELFF
abundance: few; d_gene: NA; j_gene: TRBJ2-2; v_gene: TRBV5-1; CDR3nt: TGCGCCAGCAGCTTGGACAGGGAAATCGGGGAGCTGTTTTTT; CDR3aa: CASSLDREIGELFF
abundance: many; d_gene: TRBD1; j_gene: TRBJ2-5; v_gene: TRBV7-9; CDR3nt: TGTGCCAGCAGCCCCTCGACAGGGGTGGAGACCCAGTACTTC; CDR3aa: CASSPSTGVETQYF
abundance: NA; d_gene: TRBD2; j_gene: TRBJ2-1; v_gene: TRBV7-2; CDR3nt: TGTGCCAGCAGCTTAGGGGGGACTAGCGGTAACAATGAGCAGTTCTTC; CDR3aa: CASSLGGTSGNNEQFF
abundance: NA; d_gene: NA; j_gene: TRBJ1-5; v_gene: TRBV19; CDR3nt: TGTGCCAGTAGCCGGGAGAGCAATCAGCCCCAGCATTTT; CDR3aa: CASSRESNQPQHF
abundance: few; d_gene: TRBD2; j_gene: TRBJ2-5; v_gene: TRBV2; CDR3nt: TGTGCCAGCAGTGAAGCGCCGGCGGGGGGCCCTCAAGAGACCCAGTACTTC; CDR3aa: CASSEAPAGGPQETQYF
abundance: few; d_gene: NA; j_gene: TRBJ1-1; v_gene: TRBV9; CDR3nt: TGTGCCAGCAGCGTAGATGGGCGGTCATACACTGAAGCTTTCTTT; CDR3aa: CASSVDGRSYTEAFF